This T cell receptor (beta chain) was identified in a study of blood T cell repertoires in COVID-19. In this sample, this clone turned up a few times. Libraries were prepared by immunoSEQ multiplex PCR; TCRdb keeps only in-frame clonotypes and omits some of them. The repertoire includes almost 250,000 clones, approximately 85% of them detected once, and approximately 9% sits in the top ten. The CDR3 covers 13 residues. Germline V lookup: CDR1 LNHDA, CDR2 SQIVND (reference sequence). V lost 9 bases to trimming and J lost 4 bases, with 15 bases between them. This sequence originates from a woman aged 45 to 65 with acute COVID-19. The chain uses TRBV19 and TRBJ1-2, with D tentatively TRBD1 (5 bases). The sequencing input was PBMCs or T cells enriched from blood (not recorded which). The CDR3 DNA reads as TGTGCCAGCACCGGGACTGCCGGCTATGGCTACACCTTC. Translation gives CASTGTAGYGYTF.